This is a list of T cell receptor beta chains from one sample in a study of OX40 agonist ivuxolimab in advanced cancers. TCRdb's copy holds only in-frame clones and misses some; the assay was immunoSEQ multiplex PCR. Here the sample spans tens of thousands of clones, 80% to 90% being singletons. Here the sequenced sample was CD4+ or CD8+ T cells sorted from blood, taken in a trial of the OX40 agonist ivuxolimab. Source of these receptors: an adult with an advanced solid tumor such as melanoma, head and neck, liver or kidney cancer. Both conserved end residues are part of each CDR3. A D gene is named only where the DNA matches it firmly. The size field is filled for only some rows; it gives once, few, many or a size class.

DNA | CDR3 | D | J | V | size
TGTGCCAGTAGTAAGGGCGTTGGCAGTAGTGGTAACTATGGCTACACCTTC | CASSKGVGSSGNYGYTF | - | TRBJ1-2 | TRBV19 | -
TGTGCCAGCAGTGCGGGACTAGCGGGGGGCAATCAAGAGACCCAGTACTTC | CASSAGLAGGNQETQYF | TRBD2 | TRBJ2-5 | TRBV2 | -
TGTGCCAGTACGGGAACAGGGATAAGCGAGCAGTTCTTC | CASTGTGISEQFF | - | TRBJ2-1 | TRBV7-9 | -
TGTGCCAGTAGTATAAGGGGGGGCCTTGGCAACGAGCAGTACTTC | CASSIRGGLGNEQYF | - | TRBJ2-7 | TRBV19 | many
TGTGCCAGCAGCTTAAGTGGGGGCATGACTGAAGCTTTCTTT | CASSLSGGMTEAFF | - | TRBJ1-1 | TRBV7-3 | few
TGCGCCAGCAGCGGGGGTAGCGTCCTGACTTTC | CASSGGSVLTF | - | TRBJ2-6 | TRBV10-2 | -
TGTGCCAGCAGCTTAGATGGTGCGGTCCCTGAAGCTTTCTTT | CASSLDGAVPEAFF | - | TRBJ1-1 | TRBV7-2 | -
TGTGCCAGCAGGCCAGGGGGCTCTAACTATGGCTACACCTTC | CASRPGGSNYGYTF | TRBD1 | TRBJ1-2 | TRBV6-5 | once
TGTGCCAGCAGCTTAGACGGGGCAGCTAATGAAAAACTGTTTTTT | CASSLDGAANEKLFF | - | TRBJ1-4 | TRBV11-3 | -
TGTGCCAGTAGTCCCCGGTCAGGGTCGCGCTACGAGCAGTACTTC | CASSPRSGSRYEQYF | - | TRBJ2-7 | TRBV19 | -
TGTGCCAGTACCACGACAGTAGGCGCAACTAATGAAAAACTGTTTTTT | CASTTTVGATNEKLFF | - | TRBJ1-4 | TRBV19 | -
TGTGCCAGCACAGGGGAAGATACGCAGTATTTT | CASTGEDTQYF | - | TRBJ2-3 | TRBV2 | once
TGTGCCACCAGTCCGAAGACCCAGGGCGGCGAAAAACTGTTTTTT | CATSPKTQGGEKLFF | - | TRBJ1-4 | TRBV15 | -
TGCGCCAGCAGCTTGGGAGGACAGAGACAAGAGACCCAGTACTTC | CASSLGGQRQETQYF | - | TRBJ2-5 | TRBV5-1 | -
TGTGCCAGCAGCCAAGCGACAGGGGAGGGGACCTACGAGCAGTACTTC | CASSQATGEGTYEQYF | - | TRBJ2-7 | TRBV4-2 | -
TGCGCCAGCAGTGAAGGACAGGGGGGCGACACTGAAGCTTTCTTT | CASSEGQGGDTEAFF | TRBD1 | TRBJ1-1 | TRBV10-1 | -
TGTGCCAGCAGTGGGGGTACCTACAATGAGCAGTTCTTC | CASSGGTYNEQFF | - | TRBJ2-1 | TRBV11-3 | -
TGTGCCAGCAGCCTCCAAGAGACCCAGTACTTC | CASSLQETQYF | - | TRBJ2-5 | TRBV7-2 | -
TGTGCCATCAGCTCCCGCGTTGGGGAGGGGACGAGCAACACTGAAGCTTTCTTT | CAISSRVGEGTSNTEAFF | - | TRBJ1-1 | TRBV10-3 | -
TGTGCCAGCAGACCCCCGCATACTAACTATGGCTACACCTTC | CASRPPHTNYGYTF | - | TRBJ1-2 | TRBV6-5 | -
TGTGCCACCGAAACCGGGACTAGCGGCAAAAATGAGCAGTTCTTC | CATETGTSGKNEQFF | TRBD2 | TRBJ2-1 | TRBV19 | -
TGTGCCACAGTATCATCCCGAGGCTATGGCTACACCTTC | CATVSSRGYGYTF | - | TRBJ1-2 | TRBV10-3 | -
TGTGCCAGCAGCCTATGGGGGATGAACACTGAAGCTTTCTTT | CASSLWGMNTEAFF | - | TRBJ1-1 | TRBV5-5 | -